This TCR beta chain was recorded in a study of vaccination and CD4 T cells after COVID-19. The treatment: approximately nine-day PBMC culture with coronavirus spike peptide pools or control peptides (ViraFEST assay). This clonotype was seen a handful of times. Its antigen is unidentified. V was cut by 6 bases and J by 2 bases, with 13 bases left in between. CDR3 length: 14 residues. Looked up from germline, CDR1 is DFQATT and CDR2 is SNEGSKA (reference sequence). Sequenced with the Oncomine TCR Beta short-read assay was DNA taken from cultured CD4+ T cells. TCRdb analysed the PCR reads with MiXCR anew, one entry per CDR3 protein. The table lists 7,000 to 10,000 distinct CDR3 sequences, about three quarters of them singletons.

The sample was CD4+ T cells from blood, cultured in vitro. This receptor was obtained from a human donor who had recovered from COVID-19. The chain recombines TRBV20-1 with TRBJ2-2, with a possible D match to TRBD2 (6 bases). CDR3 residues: CSATGGPNTGELFF. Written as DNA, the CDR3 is TGCAGTGCGACCGGGGGACCCAACACCGGGGAGCTGTTTTTT.